The clone carrying this T cell receptor (beta chain) was seen just once. The source of the sample is a study of blood T cell repertoires in COVID-19. Across the whole study: Samples of COVID-19 (acute and convalescent) were obtained from the United States, Italy and Spain.

Recruited during active infection, patients (from Seattle) were subsequently followed longitudinally. This CDR3 is built from 15 residues. Germline values: CDR1 SGHTA, CDR2 FQGNSA. The V end was cut by 7 bases, the J end by 0 bases, with 16 bases between. Produced via immunoSEQ multiplex PCR; TCRdb's table is partial and in-frame only. Among about 440,000 clones listed, roughly 88% were seen once. Material for sequencing was peripheral blood. This TCR came from a woman between 45 and 60 years old with COVID-19, enrolled during active disease. The V and J genes are TRBV7-2 and TRBJ2-7, with D maybe TRBD2 (7 bases). The CDR3: CASTLPGGGSYEQYF. The CDR3 bases are TGTGCCAGCACCCTACCGGGGGGCGGCTCCTACGAGCAGTACTTC.